The 18 T cell receptor beta chains presented below share a single source sample, sequenced in a study of metastatic and nonmetastatic thyroid tumors (dated by TCRdb to the early 2020s). Receptors were amplified or captured by PCR. The instrument given in TCRdb is Illumina HiSeq 4000. The public reads were reprocessed in TCRdb via fastp at Q25 and MiXCR, keeping in-frame beta chains. The sample data list around 24,000 clones, and about 13% of these were observed just once. The ten top clones hold more than 15% of the sample. No treatment had been received by any patient before thyroid surgery. The sequenced material came from blood. These receptors were taken from a female donor with papillary thyroid cancer or a benign thyroid nodule (not recorded which). Some clones in this sample may be carry-over from other donors' samples.

This clone was detected ten times or more. The chain carries TRBV18 and TRBJ2-7, with 7 positions matching TRBD2. V lost 1 base and J lost 7; bases outside the gene matches: 13. CDR1 KGHSH and CDR2 LQKENI come from the germline V gene. The CDR3 runs 16 residues. In nucleotides, the CDR3 is TGTGCCAGCTCACCACGTAGGGAGGGTGGTCTCGGTGAGCAGTACTTC. Residues: CASSPRREGGLGEQYF.

This clone was observed at least ten times. A much bigger clone sits one base away, suggesting this may be a read error. Other DNA sequences from this sample encode an identical CDR3 as well. This rearrangement joins TRBV19 to TRBJ2-7, with no clear D. Germline V gives CDR1 LNHDA, CDR2 SQIVND (reference sequence). The CDR3 is made up of 14 amino acids. This CDR3 reads CASSKTDATYEQYF. The CDR3 DNA reads TGTGCTAGTTCGAAGACGGATGCAACCTACGAGCAGTACTTC.

To note about this clone: A read error may explain this, as a much larger clone is one base away. The rearrangement uses TRBV27 and TRBJ2-4; D possibly corresponds to TRBD1 (6 bases). Per the germline V gene, CDR1 is MNHEY and CDR2 is SMNVEV (reference sequence). This CDR3 comprises 18 residues. The chain's CDR3 is CASSLSIQGLVGRDIRYF. The CDR3 DNA sequence: TGTGCCAGCAGTTTATCGATACAGGGATTGGTCGGTCGGGACATTCGGTACTTC.

In this sample, this clone turned up a few times. With a much larger clone just one base away, this may be a read error. This sample also contains other DNA sequences that code for the same CDR3. The chain couples TRBV28 to TRBJ1-4; 11 nucleotides align to TRBD1. The CDR3 contains 14 residues. Per germline, CDR1 MDHEN and CDR2 SYDVKM. The CDR3 sequence is CASSKGQGGEKLFF. The CDR3 DNA is TGTGCCAGCAGCAAGGGACAGGGGGGTGAAAAGCTGTTTTTT.

The J gene is TRBJ2-6, the V gene TRBV2, with D possibly matching TRBD2 (5 bases). Trimming removed 5 bases at V and 0 bases at J, with 14 bases between. This CDR3 spans 17 amino acids. Germline CDR1 reads SNHLY; CDR2 reads FYNNEI. The CDR3 protein is CASSPGEGYSGANVLTF. In DNA, the CDR3 is TGTGCCAGCAGTCCGGGCGAGGGATACTCTGGGGCCAACGTCCTGACTTTC.

This clone has ten or more counts. The V call is TRBV7-9, the J call TRBJ1-1; D is unresolved. Germline values: CDR1 SEHNR, CDR2 FQNEAQ (reference sequence). CDR3 length equals 13 residues. V lost 2 bases to trimming and J lost 1 base, with 5 bases between them. CDR3 coding DNA: TGTGCCAGCAGCTTATGGGAGAACACTGAAGCTTTCTTT. This sequence encodes CASSLWENTEAFF.

This clone was detected many times. This chain uses TRBV12-3 or TRBV12-4 with TRBJ2-7; no firm D call. V lost 8 bases, J lost 2 bases, and 7 bases lay in between. This CDR3 spans 11 amino acids. The CDR3 DNA follows: TGTGCCAGCCGGCTAACCTACGAGCAGTACTTC. Translation gives CASRLTYEQYF.

This clone was counted many times. The genes are TRBV7-9 and TRBJ2-2; 11 bases line up with TRBD2. The germline gives CDR1 SEHNR, CDR2 FQNEAQ (reference sequence). Trimming at V came to 1 base and at J to 5 bases, leaving 9 bases not matched to a gene. This CDR3 is 18 amino acids long. The CDR3 loop reads CASSLVTSGSGDTGELFF. CDR3 nucleotides: TGTGCCAGCAGCTTAGTCACTAGCGGGAGTGGGGATACCGGGGAGCTGTTTTTT.

This clone was counted many times. The CDR3: CASSQDPGSKRPQYF. CDR3 nucleotides: TGCGCCAGCAGCCAAGACCCCGGGAGCAAGAGGCCCCAGTACTTC. The chain combines TRBV4-1 with TRBJ2-5, with D possibly being TRBD2 (6 bases). Trimming stripped 0 bases from V and 9 bases from J, with 17 bases between. Germline CDR1 reads MGHRA; CDR2 reads YSYEKL. CDR3 length: 15 amino acids.

This clone was observed many times. The rearrangement links TRBV10-3 to TRBJ1-3; no clear D gene. The CDR3 runs to 13 residues. Trimming cost V 4 bases and J 0 bases, with 4 bases left between them. The V gene's germline CDR1 is ENHRY and CDR2 SYGVKD. In DNA, the CDR3 is TGTGCCATCAGTGTGGGCTCTGGAAACACCATATATTTT. It yields the protein CAISVGSGNTIYF.

This clone was recorded at least ten times. V is TRBV11-2 and J is TRBJ2-1, with a tentative D call TRBD2 (5 bases). V was pared by 1 base and J by 3 bases, with 7 bases between. The CDR3 runs to 14 residues. Germline V gene sequence: CDR1 SGHAT, CDR2 FQNNGV. The chain's CDR3 is CASSLVTSYNEQFF. For the CDR3, the DNA is TGTGCCAGCAGCTTAGTAACTAGCTACAATGAGCAGTTCTTC. Using reference TRBV11-2 and TRBJ2-1 for the parts outside the CDR3, the full variable domain is EAGVAQSPRYKIIEKRQSVAFWCNPISGHATLYWYQQILGQGPKLLIQFQNNGVVDDSQLPKDRFSAERLKGVDSTLKIQPAKLEDSAVYLCASSLVTSYNEQFFGPGTRLTVL.

This rearrangement joins TRBV5-1 to TRBJ2-2; 7 bases agree with TRBD1. This CDR3 has 15 amino acids. Looked up from germline, CDR1 is SGHRS and CDR2 is YFSETQ. After removal of 4 bases from V and 5 bases from J, the junction contained 8 bases not matched to a gene. In nucleotides, the CDR3 is TGCGCCAGCAGCCCAGGGGGTCCTGGGACCGGGGAGCTGTTTTTT. Residues: CASSPGGPGTGELFF. Together with reference TRBV5-1 and TRBJ2-2, the CDR3 gives the full variable domain: KAGVTQTPRYLIKTRGQQVTLSCSPISGHRSVSWYQQTPGQGLQFLFEYFSETQRNKGNFPGRFSGRQFSNSRSEMNVSTLELGDSALYLCASSPGGPGTGELFFGEGSRLTVL.

This clone was seen repeatedly, ten times or more. V gene TRBV7-8 combines with J gene TRBJ1-4, with D uncertain. Germline V gene lookup returns CDR1 SGHVS and CDR2 FQNEAQ. This CDR3 is 14 amino acids long. The germline V and J ends were trimmed by 3 bases and 0 bases, with 5 bases remaining between them. The CDR3 DNA sequence: TGTGCCAGCAGCTTGCGCACAACTAATGAAAAACTGTTTTTT. It yields the protein CASSLRTTNEKLFF.

This clone was found many times. This chain uses TRBV5-8 with TRBJ2-7; perhaps D is TRBD1 or TRBD2 (5 bases each). The CDR3 runs to 13 residues. Trimming pared 1 base from V and 6 bases from J, leaving 11 bases between. Germline V gene sequence: CDR1 SGHTS, CDR2 YDEGEE. The CDR3 here is CASSLLGDLEQYF. The CDR3 DNA reads TGTGCCAGCAGCTTGTTGGGGGACCTCGAGCAGTACTTC.

This clone was recorded at least ten times. A much bigger clone sits one base away, suggesting this may be a read error. Within the sample, other DNA sequences also encode this same CDR3. This chain links TRBV27 with TRBJ1-1, with a weak D call TRBD1 (6 bases). The germline gives CDR1 MNHEY, CDR2 SMNVEV (reference sequence). This CDR3 is built from 14 residues. For the CDR3, the DNA is TGTGCCAGCAGTTTAATAGGCGGGGGCGCTGAGGCTTTCTTT. Translation: CASSLIGGGAEAFF.

About this clone: A single base separates this from a much larger clone, so it may be a read error. The J gene is TRBJ2-3, the V gene TRBV3-1, with D unresolved. The DNA end is more similar to TRBJ1-5, so the J call may be wrong. The CDR3 runs to 14 residues. Germline values: CDR1 LGHDT, CDR2 YNNKEL (reference sequence). The CDR3 loop is CASSQAVATDTQHF. As DNA, the CDR3 is TGTGCCAGCAGCCAAGCGGTGGCTACAGATACGCAGCATTTT.

CDR3 DNA sequence: TGCAGTGCTAGTAGTCATTTCTTGAGCTCCTACAATGAGCAGTTCTTC. Amino acid sequence: CSASSHFLSSYNEQFF. The chain is built from TRBV20-1 and TRBJ2-1; D remains unclear. Germline loops: CDR1 DFQATT, CDR2 SNEGSKA (reference sequence). This CDR3 is 16 amino acids long. V was shortened by 3 bases and J by 0 bases, with 15 bases between the two germline ends.

This clone has ten or more counts. CDR3 sequence: CSASNTNQPQHF. The DNA of the CDR3 is TGCAGTGCTAGTAACACCAATCAGCCCCAGCATTTT. This sequence joins TRBV20-1 and TRBJ1-5; D gene ambiguous. Trimming cost V 3 bases and J 3 bases, with 6 bases left between them. Germline V lookup: CDR1 DFQATT, CDR2 SNEGSKA (reference sequence). The CDR3 is 12 residues long.